One and the same sample provided the 17 T cell receptor beta chains below, sequenced in a study of T cells in localized non-small cell lung cancer. The method was immunoSEQ multiplex PCR; TCRdb's version includes in-frame clones alone and lacks a portion of them. The sample consists of roughly 34,000 clones, 85% to 90% of them appearing once. The sequencing here drew on peripheral blood, taken before any cancer treatment. These receptor sequences come from a male donor at least 60 years old with stage III lung adenocarcinoma.

This clone was observed once. V is TRBV18 and J is TRBJ2-4; 8 bases line up with TRBD2. The length of the CDR3 is 16 residues. The germline gives CDR1 KGHSH, CDR2 LQKENI. J gave up 4 bases and V 0 bases, and 5 bases lay outside the gene matches. The CDR3 DNA reads TGTGCCAGCTCACCACCGATTAGCGGGGTTAAAAACATTCAGTACTTC. The encoded protein is CASSPPISGVKNIQYF.

The chain carries TRBV20-1 and TRBJ1-4, with unresolved D. V lost 6 bases to trimming and J lost 11 bases, with 13 bases between them. The CDR3 loop spans 11 amino acids. CDR1 is DFQATT and CDR2 is SNEGSKA in the germline V gene (reference sequence). CDR3 in amino acids: CSAARPEKLFF. DNA of the CDR3: TGCAGTGCCGCCCGCCCGGAGAAACTGTTTTTT.

The J gene is TRBJ1-5, the V gene TRBV7-2; D gene ambiguous. Germline V lookup: CDR1 SGHTA, CDR2 FQGNSA. Trimming left V 3 bases short and J 7 bases short, with 13 bases between. The CDR3 is 14 amino acids. CDR3 coding DNA: TGTGCCAGCAGCTTCAGCTTTCCGGGGCAGCCCCAGCATTTT. It encodes CASSFSFPGQPQHF. The entire variable domain, with the rest obtained from reference TRBV7-2 and TRBJ1-5, is as follows: GAGVSQSPSNKVTEKGKDVELRCDPISGHTALYWYRQSLGQGLEFLIYFQGNSAPDKSGLPSDRFSAERTGGSVSTLTIQRTQQEDSAVYLCASSFSFPGQPQHFGDGTRLSIL.

The chain joins TRBV28 to TRBJ2-7, with D hard to call. The CDR3 is 14 amino acids. Trimming shortened V by 4 bases and J by 5 bases, and 15 bases separated the two germline ends. Germline values: CDR1 MDHEN, CDR2 SYDVKM. The CDR3 here is CASSSPALDHEQYF. In DNA, the CDR3 is TGTGCCAGCAGTTCTCCTGCCTTAGACCACGAGCAGTACTTC.

The chain uses TRBV30 and TRBJ1-6; D is unclear. Per the germline V gene, CDR1 is GTSNPN and CDR2 is SVGIG (reference sequence). CDR3 length equals 13 residues. The V and J ends lost 0 bases and 6 bases respectively, with 6 bases between them. The DNA of the CDR3 is TGTGCCTGGAGTGTGGGTCCTAATTCACCCCTCCACTTT. Its protein is CAWSVGPNSPLHF.

This sequence joins TRBV10-3 and TRBJ1-6; the D is unclear. The CDR3 has 14 residues. V was cut by 4 bases and J by 4 bases, with 8 bases left in between. Germline assignment: CDR1 ENHRY and CDR2 SYGVKD. CDR3 bases: TGTGCCATCAGTGGGGTAGGATATAATTCACCCCTCCACTTT. Its translation is CAISGVGYNSPLHF.

For the CDR3, the DNA is TGCGCCAGCAGCTTGGACAGGGTAGGAACCGGGGAGCTGTTTTTT. Translating it yields CASSLDRVGTGELFF. J is TRBJ2-2 and V is TRBV5-1; possible D gene TRBD1, 6 bases. This CDR3 comprises 15 residues. The V gene lost 0 bases and the J gene lost 5 bases, with 11 bases spanning the gap. CDR1 and CDR2 (germline): SGHRS, YFSETQ.

As for this clone: Other nucleotide sequences in the sample specify the same CDR3. This chain joins TRBV15 and TRBJ1-5; D may be TRBD1 (6 bases). The germline V and J ends were trimmed by 3 bases and 2 bases, with 14 bases remaining between them. CDR3 length equals 16 residues. Germline assignment: CDR1 LNHNV and CDR2 YYDKDF (reference sequence). CDR3 loop: CATSRSQGGGNQPQHF. In DNA, the CDR3 is TGTGCCACCAGCAGGTCACAGGGTGGCGGCAATCAGCCCCAGCATTTT. Full variable domain (outside the CDR3, taken from reference TRBV15 and TRBJ1-5): DAMVIQNPRYQVTQFGKPVTLSCSQTLNHNVMYWYQQKSSQAPKLLFHYYDKDFNNEADTPDNFQSRRPNTSFCFLDIRSPGLGDTAMYLCATSRSQGGGNQPQHFGDGTRLSIL.

This clone was counted once. The gene calls are TRBV27 and TRBJ2-1; D uncertain. V lost 3 bases and J 9 bases, leaving 12 bases between the germline ends. This CDR3 has 13 residues. Germline lookup yields CDR1 MNHEY and CDR2 SMNVEV (reference sequence). The CDR3 DNA follows: TGTGCCAGCAGTTTCCTGACACCTCCTGAGCAGTTCTTC. Encoded protein: CASSFLTPPEQFF.

The chain employs TRBV14 and TRBJ2-5; D remains unclear. V lost 4 bases and J lost 7, with 13 bases in between. The CDR3 extends over 13 amino acids. CDR1 is SGHDN, CDR2 FVKESK, per germline. CDR3 sequence reads: CASSRFDLGTQYF. CDR3 DNA sequence: TGTGCCAGCAGCCGATTCGACTTGGGGACCCAGTACTTC.

CDR3 region: CASSQRTGWNTEAFF. The DNA for the CDR3 is TGTGCCAGCAGCCAAAGGACAGGGTGGAACACTGAAGCTTTCTTT. The rearrangement uses TRBV14 and TRBJ1-1; 8 bases fit TRBD1. This CDR3 contains 15 residues. The V gene end was trimmed by 2 bases and the J gene end by 1 base; junction bases not matched to a gene: 3. Germline-derived CDR1 and CDR2 are SGHDN and FVKESK. Full variable domain (rest looked up from reference TRBV14 and TRBJ1-1): EAGVTQFPSHSVIEKGQTVTLRCDPISGHDNLYWYRRVMGKEIKFLLHFVKESKQDESGMPNNRFLAERTGGTYSTLKVQPAELEDSGVYFCASSQRTGWNTEAFFGQGTRLTVV.

The V and J genes are TRBV5-4 and TRBJ2-2; D might be TRBD1 (6 bases). V was clipped by 0 bases and J by 1 base, with 10 bases between them. The germline V gene encodes CDR1 SGHNT and CDR2 YYREEE (reference sequence). This CDR3 has 16 residues. This chain's CDR3 is CASSLAGAMNTGELFF. As DNA, the CDR3 is TGTGCCAGCAGCTTGGCAGGGGCGATGAACACCGGGGAGCTGTTTTTT.

The gene calls are TRBV15 and TRBJ2-3; 14 nucleotides line up with TRBD2. The germline V gene has CDR1 LNHNV and CDR2 YYDKDF (reference sequence). After removal of 6 bases from V and 4 bases from J, the junction contained 6 bases not matched to a gene. The CDR3 runs 16 residues. This chain's CDR3 is CATSRTSGGPSDTQYF. DNA of the CDR3: TGTGCCACCAGTAGGACTAGCGGGGGGCCGTCAGATACGCAGTATTTT.

The rearrangement uses TRBV6-5 and TRBJ2-1; D call uncertain. CDR3 size: 12 residues. With 6 bases removed from V and 4 bases from J, the gap between germline ends came to 7 bases. Per the germline V gene, CDR1 is MNHEY and CDR2 is SVGAGI. CDR3 DNA: TGTGCCAGCAGGACGATATACAATGAGCAGTTCTTC. It specifies CASRTIYNEQFF.

The gene calls are TRBV5-4 and TRBJ2-5, with 7 bases matching TRBD2. CDR1 is SGHNT and CDR2 is YYREEE in the germline V gene (reference sequence). This CDR3 comprises 15 residues. V lost 5 bases, J lost 4 bases, and 11 bases stayed unmatched. CDR3 sequence: CASREGTGRRETQYF. CDR3 coding DNA: TGTGCCAGCAGAGAAGGTACCGGGAGGAGAGAGACCCAGTACTTC.

The chain uses TRBV27 and TRBJ1-6, with D maybe TRBD1 (5 bases). From germline, CDR1 is MNHEY and CDR2 SMNVEV (reference sequence). Trimming left V 5 bases short and J 0 bases short, with 17 bases between. The CDR3 sequence is 18 residues long. The CDR3 is CASSLTGPTSSYNSPLHF. CDR3 sequence (DNA): TGTGCCAGCAGTCTTACGGGACCTACCAGCTCCTATAATTCACCCCTCCACTTT.

The chain joins TRBV19 to TRBJ1-5; 7 nucleotides line up with TRBD1. The ends lost 6 bases at V and 3 bases at J; junction bases unmatched: 5. Germline V CDR1 and CDR2: LNHDA, SQIVND (reference sequence). The CDR3 consists of 14 residues. CDR3 in amino acids: CASRRQGINQPQHF. The CDR3 region has the DNA TGTGCCAGTAGGAGACAGGGTATCAATCAGCCCCAGCATTTT. The full variable domain, completed using reference TRBV19 and TRBJ1-5, is DGGITQSPKYLFRKEGQNVTLSCEQNLNHDAMYWYRQDPGQGLRLIYYSQIVNDFQKGDIAEGYSVSREKKESFPLTVTSAQKNPTAFYLCASRRQGINQPQHFGDGTRLSIL.